This T cell receptor beta chain originates from a study of neurological immune-mediated disorders. Libraries used 2 million unsorted PBMCs kept frozen in RNAlater. Comment on this clonotype: Its target is not known.

Sequencing runs each generated in excess of 180 million TCR-beta sequences derived from 15-18 subjects. TCRdb reprocessed the 5' RACE reads via MiXCR and lists one record per CDR3 protein. The sample has over 45,000 distinct CDR3 sequences, roughly 26% seen once. Findings and limits, study-wide: No sharing of CDR3 amino acid sequences was observed among expanded clones across subjects, suggesting private repertoires in all groups. The highest TCR clonal expansion occurred in HTLV-1-associated myelopathy; multiple sclerosis fell below healthy controls.

V was shortened by 4 bases and J by 4 bases, with 8 bases between the two germline ends. Germline CDR1 is KGHSH and CDR2 is LQKENI. The CDR3 is 13 residues long. The chain combines TRBV18 with TRBJ2-1; tentatively, D is TRBD2 (6 bases). The clonotype originates from a woman aged 70-85 years in good health. Material for sequencing was PBMCs. CDR3 sequence: CASSLGTYNEQFF. The CDR3 nucleotides read TGTGCCAGCTCACTCGGGACTTACAATGAGCAGTTCTTC.